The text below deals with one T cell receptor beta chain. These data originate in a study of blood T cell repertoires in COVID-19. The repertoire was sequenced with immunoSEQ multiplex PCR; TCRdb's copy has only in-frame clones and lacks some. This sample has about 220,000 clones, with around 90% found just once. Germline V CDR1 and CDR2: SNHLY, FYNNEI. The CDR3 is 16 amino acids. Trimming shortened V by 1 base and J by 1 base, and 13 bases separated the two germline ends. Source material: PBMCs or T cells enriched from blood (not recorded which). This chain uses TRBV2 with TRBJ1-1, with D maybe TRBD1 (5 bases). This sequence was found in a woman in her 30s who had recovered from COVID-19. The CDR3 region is CASSEGGGVPNTEAFF. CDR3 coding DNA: TGTGCCAGCAGTGAAGGTGGGGGGGTCCCGAACACTGAAGCTTTCTTT.